Below are 21 T cell receptor beta chains sequenced from a single sample in a study of T cell responses to AZD1222 COVID-19 vaccine. Repertoires were generated with immunoSEQ multiplex PCR, while TCRdb's copy carries only in-frame clones and drops some. The table has roughly 100,000 clones, roughly nine tenths seen once. The sample in question was peripheral blood, obtained on day 0 of AZD1222 vaccination. The receptor set was obtained from an adult in good health.

V and J are TRBV4-3 and TRBJ2-7, with D possibly matching TRBD2 (6 bases). The CDR3 totals 15 residues. Trimming cost V 0 bases and J 3 bases, with 12 bases left between them. Germline V CDR1 and CDR2: LGHNA, YSLEER. This CDR3 is CASSQDLGGNYEQYF. The CDR3 bases are TGCGCCAGCAGCCAAGATCTGGGCGGGAACTACGAGCAGTACTTC.

The CDR3: CSASGPGLVQPQHF. The CDR3 bases are TGCAGTGCTAGTGGCCCCGGGCTAGTTCAGCCCCAGCATTTT. This sequence joins TRBV20-1 and TRBJ1-5; D remains unclear. V was cut by 3 bases and J by 6 bases, with 15 bases left in between. The CDR3 covers 14 residues. Germline CDR1 and CDR2: DFQATT and SNEGSKA (reference sequence).

The V gene is TRBV10-2, the J gene TRBJ1-2; no definite D call. CDR3 length: 13 residues. Germline V CDR1 and CDR2: WSHSY, SAAADI. The CDR3 here is CAASQGIDYGYTF. Here the CDR3 DNA reads TGCGCAGCCTCCCAAGGGATCGACTATGGCTACACCTTC.

The chain combines TRBV19 with TRBJ1-4; 7 bases fit TRBD1. There are 16 residues in the CDR3. The V gene end was trimmed by 4 bases and the J gene end by 4 bases; junction bases not matched to a gene: 9. Germline lookup yields CDR1 LNHDA and CDR2 SQIVND (reference sequence). The chain's CDR3 is CASSTPRTGHNEKLFF. The CDR3 nucleotides read TGTGCCAGTAGTACCCCGCGGACAGGCCATAATGAAAAACTGTTTTTT.

The chain couples TRBV18 to TRBJ1-2, with a possible D match to TRBD1 (5 bases). Deletions cut 0 bases from V and 4 bases from J, with 12 bases between. The CDR3 spans 15 residues. Germline V lookup: CDR1 KGHSH, CDR2 LQKENI. DNA for the CDR3: TGTGCCAGCTCACCACCGAGCACAGGCGTCTATGGCTACACCTTC. Translating gives CASSPPSTGVYGYTF.

The rearrangement links TRBV5-1 to TRBJ2-7, with D possibly TRBD2 on 6 matching bases. Germline assignment: CDR1 SGHRS and CDR2 YFSETQ. The CDR3 runs to 14 residues. Trimming stripped 9 bases from V and 2 bases from J, with 18 bases between. CDR3 protein: CATKWETGAYEQYF. CDR3 nucleotides: TGCGCCACGAAATGGGAGACGGGAGCCTACGAGCAGTACTTC.

CDR3 amino acids: CASSSESTGSGNTIYF. Here the CDR3 DNA reads TGCGCCAGCAGCTCCGAATCGACAGGGTCCGGAAACACCATATATTTT. The chain combines TRBV5-1 with TRBJ1-3; TRBD1 matches 7 bases. Per the germline V gene, CDR1 is SGHRS and CDR2 is YFSETQ. V dropped 3 bases and J dropped 4; count of bases not matched to a gene: 10. The CDR3 contains 16 residues.

The rearrangement joins TRBV19 to TRBJ2-1; TRBD2 matches at 12 bases. Germline V lookup: CDR1 LNHDA, CDR2 SQIVND (reference sequence). The CDR3 covers 16 residues. The V and J ends lost 4 bases and 7 bases, in that order; junction bases with no gene match: 8. The CDR3 spells CASSTPLAGGVNEQFF. DNA for the CDR3: TGTGCCAGTAGTACTCCACTAGCGGGGGGTGTTAATGAGCAGTTCTTC.

This chain links TRBV4-2 with TRBJ1-2; a weak D match, TRBD1 (5 bases). With 4 bases removed from V and 0 bases from J, the gap between germline ends came to 12 bases. CDR3 size: 15 residues. Germline CDR1 and CDR2: LGHNA and YNFKEQ. The CDR3 bases are TGTGCCAGCAGCCCTCAGGGAATCTCTAACTATGGCTACACCTTC. Translating it yields CASSPQGISNYGYTF.

The V call is TRBV12-5, the J call TRBJ2-1; D is ambiguous. The CDR3 extends over 15 amino acids. Trimming took off 6 bases at V and 4 bases at J, with 16 bases between the two ends. CDR1 and CDR2 from the germline V gene are LGHNT and FRNRAP. The CDR3 sequence is CASGPLASSYNEQFF. In DNA form, the CDR3 reads TGTGCTAGTGGCCCTCTTGCCAGCAGTTACAATGAGCAGTTCTTC.

This clone appeared a single time. The CDR3 is CASSESGLRTDTQYF. CDR3 coding DNA: TGCGCCAGCAGTGAGTCGGGCCTCCGCACAGATACGCAGTATTTT. The chain employs TRBV10-1 and TRBJ2-3; D unresolved. This CDR3 region has 15 residues. Looked up from germline, CDR1 is WNHNN and CDR2 is SYGVQD (reference sequence). V dropped 0 bases and J dropped 1 base, with 8 bases sitting between them.

The chain joins TRBV19 to TRBJ2-7; TRBD1 is a possible D gene (5 bases). V shed 4 bases and J shed 4 bases, with 8 bases lying between them. In germline, CDR1 is LNHDA, CDR2 SQIVND (reference sequence). The CDR3 contains 12 residues. CDR3 nucleotides: TGTGCCAGTAGTAGAACAGGTTACGAGCAGTACTTC. The encoded protein is CASSRTGYEQYF.

This sequence joins TRBV7-3 and TRBJ1-2, with a weak D call TRBD1 (6 bases). This CDR3 has 13 residues. Per the germline V gene, CDR1 is SGHTA and CDR2 is FQGTGA. Trimming stripped 5 bases from V and 3 bases from J, with 10 bases between. CDR3 amino acids: CASSASGDYGYTF. The CDR3 DNA sequence: TGTGCCAGCAGCGCATCAGGGGACTATGGCTACACCTTC. Filled out from reference TRBV7-3 and TRBJ1-2, the complete variable domain reads GAGVSQTPSNKVTEKGKYVELRCDPISGHTALYWYRQSLGQGPEFLIYFQGTGAADDSGLPNDRFFAVRPEGSVSTLKIQRTERGDSAVYLCASSASGDYGYTFGSGTRLTVV.

The chain joins TRBV19 to TRBJ1-2; 10 bases agree with TRBD1. Germline values: CDR1 LNHDA, CDR2 SQIVND (reference sequence). The CDR3 runs to 12 residues. Trimming took 7 bases from V and 7 from J; bases not matched to a gene: 3. CDR3 sequence: CASIGDRGGYTF. CDR3 DNA: TGTGCCAGTATTGGGGACAGGGGTGGCTACACCTTC. The entire variable domain, with the rest obtained from reference TRBV19 and TRBJ1-2, is as follows: DGGITQSPKYLFRKEGQNVTLSCEQNLNHDAMYWYRQDPGQGLRLIYYSQIVNDFQKGDIAEGYSVSREKKESFPLTVTSAQKNPTAFYLCASIGDRGGYTFGSGTRLTVV.

The rearrangement uses TRBV5-5 and TRBJ1-3; a weak D match, TRBD1 (5 bases). Trimming cost V 0 bases and J 0 bases, with 7 bases left between them. The CDR3 contains 15 residues. Looked up from germline, CDR1 is SGHKS and CDR2 is YYEKEE (reference sequence). CDR3 DNA sequence: TGTGCCAGCAGCTTGGGGGGCGGCTCTGGAAACACCATATATTTT. Translated: CASSLGGGSGNTIYF.

This clone came up once. The gene calls are TRBV29-1 and TRBJ1-4; D is unclear. V was shortened by 3 bases and J by 0 bases, with 8 bases between the two germline ends. Germline CDR1 SQVTM, CDR2 ANQGSEA. This CDR3 is built from 14 residues. In DNA, the CDR3 is TGCAGCGTTGACGACGGCTCAACTAATGAAAAACTGTTTTTT. Its protein product is CSVDDGSTNEKLFF.

The chain has TRBV5-1 and TRBJ2-1; 13 nucleotides line up with TRBD2. Germline CDR1 is SGHRS and CDR2 is YFSETQ. J gave up 9 bases and V 4 bases, and 10 bases lay outside the gene matches. The CDR3 has 16 residues. The CDR3 coding sequence is TGCGCCAGCAGCAGAGGGACTAGCGGGGCGTTAGGTGAGCAGTTCTTC. This sequence encodes CASSRGTSGALGEQFF.

The V and J genes are TRBV6-6 and TRBJ1-2; D is unclear. CDR1 is MNHNY and CDR2 is SVGAGI in the germline V gene (reference sequence). V was trimmed by 6 bases and J by 0 bases, leaving 8 bases between them. The CDR3 length is 13 residues. CDR3 sequence: CASSQTANYGYTF. CDR3 DNA: TGTGCCAGCAGCCAGACGGCTAACTATGGCTACACCTTC.

The chain couples TRBV7-8 to TRBJ2-5, with D possibly being TRBD2 (7 bases). The V gene lost 1 base and the J gene lost 5 bases, with 17 bases spanning the gap. The CDR3 runs 16 residues. Germline CDR1 reads SGHVS; CDR2 reads FQNEAQ. The CDR3, as DNA: TGTGCCAGCAGCTTAGGGCTTTTGGGGGGGCGGGAGACCCAGTACTTC. Its translation is CASSLGLLGGRETQYF. Complete variable domain (other parts from reference TRBV7-8 and TRBJ2-5): GAGVSQSPRYKVAKRGQDVALRCDPISGHVSLFWYQQALGQGPEFLTYFQNEAQLDKSGLPSDRFFAERPEGSVSTLKIQRTQQEDSAVYLCASSLGLLGGRETQYFGPGTRLLVL.

J is TRBJ2-3 and V is TRBV4-2; 10 bases fit TRBD1. In germline, CDR1 is LGHNA, CDR2 YNFKEQ. This CDR3 region has 16 residues. J gave up 5 bases and V 1 base, and 6 bases lay outside the gene matches. Here the CDR3 DNA reads TGTGCCAGCAGCCAAGCCGGACAGGGGGGCGGAGATACGCAGTATTTT. Residues: CASSQAGQGGGDTQYF.

The chain joins TRBV15 to TRBJ2-1; 7 bases align to TRBD1. Germline V gene sequence: CDR1 LNHNV, CDR2 YYDKDF (reference sequence). V lost 3 bases, J lost 4 bases, and 6 bases stayed unmatched. The CDR3 spans 15 residues. The CDR3 DNA follows: TGTGCCACCAGCAGTGGACAGGACTCTTACAATGAGCAGTTCTTC. Translating it yields CATSSGQDSYNEQFF.